This T cell receptor (beta chain) appears in the sequencing data of a study of T cell changes during pregnancy in multiple sclerosis. Repertoires were generated with immunoSEQ multiplex PCR, while TCRdb's copy carries only in-frame clones and drops some. The sample yields more than 35,000 clones, less than 95% seen once. V was clipped by 3 bases and J by 0 bases, with 9 bases between them. The CDR3 runs to 14 residues. Germline V lookup: CDR1 SGDLS, CDR2 YYNGEE. The chain is built from TRBV9 and TRBJ1-1; D may be TRBD1 (5 bases). The TCR sequence derives from a female donor with multiple sclerosis, enrolled in a pregnancy study. Sequencing used CD4+ T cells from peripheral blood mononuclear cells, obtained in the second trimester of pregnancy. CDR3 amino acids: CASSAGLVNTEAFF. As DNA, the CDR3 is TGTGCCAGCAGCGCAGGGTTGGTGAACACTGAAGCTTTCTTT. Full variable domain (rest looked up from reference TRBV9 and TRBJ1-1): DSGVTQTPKHLITATGQRVTLRCSPRSGDLSVYWYQQSLDQGLQFLIQYYNGEERAKGNILERFSAQQFPDLHSELNLSSLELGDSALYFCASSAGLVNTEAFFGQGTRLTVV.